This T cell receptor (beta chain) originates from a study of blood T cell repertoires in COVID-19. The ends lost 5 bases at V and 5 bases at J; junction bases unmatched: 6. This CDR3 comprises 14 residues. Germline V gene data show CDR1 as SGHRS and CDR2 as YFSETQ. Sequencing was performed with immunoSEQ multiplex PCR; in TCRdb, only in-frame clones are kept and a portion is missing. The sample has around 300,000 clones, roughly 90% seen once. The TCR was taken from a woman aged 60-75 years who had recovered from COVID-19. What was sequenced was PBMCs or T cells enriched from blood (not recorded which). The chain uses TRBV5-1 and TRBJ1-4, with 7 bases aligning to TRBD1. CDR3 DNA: TGCGCCAGCAGGAGAGGACAGGAAAATGAAAAACTGTTTTTT. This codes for CASRRGQENEKLFF.